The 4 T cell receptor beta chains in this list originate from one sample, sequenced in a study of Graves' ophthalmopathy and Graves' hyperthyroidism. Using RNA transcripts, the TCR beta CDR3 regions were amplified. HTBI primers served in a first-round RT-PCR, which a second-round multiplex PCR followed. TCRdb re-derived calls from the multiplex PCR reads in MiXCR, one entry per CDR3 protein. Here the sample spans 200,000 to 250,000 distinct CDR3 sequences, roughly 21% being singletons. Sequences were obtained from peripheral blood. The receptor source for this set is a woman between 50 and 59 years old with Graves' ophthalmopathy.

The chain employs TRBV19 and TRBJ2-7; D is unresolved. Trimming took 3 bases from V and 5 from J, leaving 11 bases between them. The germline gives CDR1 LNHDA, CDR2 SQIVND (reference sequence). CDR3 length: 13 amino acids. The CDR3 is CASSIGKGHEQYF. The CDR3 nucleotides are TGTGCCAGTAGTATTGGGAAGGGCCACGAGCAGTACTTC. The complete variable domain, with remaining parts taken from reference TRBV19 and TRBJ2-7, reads DGGITQSPKYLFRKEGQNVTLSCEQNLNHDAMYWYRQDPGQGLRLIYYSQIVNDFQKGDIAEGYSVSREKKESFPLTVTSAQKNPTAFYLCASSIGKGHEQYFGPGTRLTVT.

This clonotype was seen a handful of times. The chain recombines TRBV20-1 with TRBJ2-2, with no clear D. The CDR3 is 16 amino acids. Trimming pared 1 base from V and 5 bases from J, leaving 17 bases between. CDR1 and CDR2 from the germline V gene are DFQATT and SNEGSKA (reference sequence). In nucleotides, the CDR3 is TGCAGTGCTAGAGTATCCCCCCGGTCGGTTACCGGGGAGCTGTTTTTT. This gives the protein CSARVSPRSVTGELFF.

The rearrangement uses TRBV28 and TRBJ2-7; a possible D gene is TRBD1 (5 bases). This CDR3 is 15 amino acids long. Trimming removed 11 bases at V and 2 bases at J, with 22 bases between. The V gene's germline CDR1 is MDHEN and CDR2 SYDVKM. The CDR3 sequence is CADSFFRSSPYEQYF. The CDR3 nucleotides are TGTGCCGACAGTTTCTTTAGGAGTTCTCCCTACGAGCAGTACTTC. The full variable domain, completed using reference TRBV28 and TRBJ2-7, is DVKVTQSSRYLVKRTGEKVFLECVQDMDHENMFWYRQDPGLGLRLIYFSYDVKMKEKGDIPEGYSVSREKKERFSLILESASTNQTSMYLCADSFFRSSPYEQYFGPGTRLTVT.

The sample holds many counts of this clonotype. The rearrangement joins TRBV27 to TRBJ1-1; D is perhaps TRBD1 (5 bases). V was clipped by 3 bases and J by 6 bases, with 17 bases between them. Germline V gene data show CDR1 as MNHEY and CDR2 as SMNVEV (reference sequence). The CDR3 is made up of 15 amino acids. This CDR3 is CASSLGPPGLSEAFF. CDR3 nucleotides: TGTGCCAGCAGTTTGGGGCCCCCCGGGTTGTCTGAAGCTTTCTTT.